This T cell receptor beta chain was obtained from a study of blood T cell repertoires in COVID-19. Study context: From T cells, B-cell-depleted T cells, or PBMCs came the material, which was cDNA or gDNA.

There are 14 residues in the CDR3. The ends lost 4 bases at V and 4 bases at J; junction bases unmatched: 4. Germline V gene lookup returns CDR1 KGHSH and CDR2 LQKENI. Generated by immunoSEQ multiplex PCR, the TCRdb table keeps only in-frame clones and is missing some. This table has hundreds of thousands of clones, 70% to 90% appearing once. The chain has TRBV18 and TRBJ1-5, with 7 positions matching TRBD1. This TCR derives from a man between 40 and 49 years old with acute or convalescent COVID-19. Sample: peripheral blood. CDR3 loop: CASSLGQNNQPQHF. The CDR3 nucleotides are TGTGCCAGCTCACTGGGACAGAATAATCAGCCCCAGCATTTT. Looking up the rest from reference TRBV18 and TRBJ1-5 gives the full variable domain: NAGVMQNPRHLVRRRGQEARLRCSPMKGHSHVYWYRQLPEEGLKFMVYLQKENIIDESGMPKERFSAEFPKEGPSILRIQQVVRGDSAAYFCASSLGQNNQPQHFGDGTRLSIL.